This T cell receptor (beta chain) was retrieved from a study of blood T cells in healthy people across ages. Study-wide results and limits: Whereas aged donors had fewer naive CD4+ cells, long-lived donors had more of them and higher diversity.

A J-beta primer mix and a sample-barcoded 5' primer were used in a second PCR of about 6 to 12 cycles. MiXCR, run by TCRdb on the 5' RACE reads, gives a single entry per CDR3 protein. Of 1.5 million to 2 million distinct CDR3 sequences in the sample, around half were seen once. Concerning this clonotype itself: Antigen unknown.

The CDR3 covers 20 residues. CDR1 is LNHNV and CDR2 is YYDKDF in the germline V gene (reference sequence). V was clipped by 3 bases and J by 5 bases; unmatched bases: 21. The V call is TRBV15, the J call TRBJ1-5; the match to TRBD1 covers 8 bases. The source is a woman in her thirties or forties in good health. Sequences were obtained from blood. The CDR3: CATSRSRTGRSGKNHQPQHF. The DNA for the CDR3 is TGTGCCACCAGCAGGTCGAGGACAGGGCGTAGTGGAAAGAATCATCAGCCCCAGCATTTT.